The clone carrying this TCR beta chain showed up just a few times. What it recognizes is unknown. The entry originates in a study of cytomegalovirus exposure and HLA in healthy donors. Study-wide results and limits: Fewer than 20,000 TCR beta sequences were associated with HLA alleles at 0.05 false discovery rate in a later analysis. Reported findings show TCR beta sequences accurately forecast HLA-A and HLA-B alleles in most subjects. Across donors, most TCRs were seen rarely, yet some public ones were widespread. Overall, around 160 TCR beta chains were annotated as cytomegalovirus-associated.

CDR3 length: 14 amino acids. The germline V gene encodes CDR1 SGHNT and CDR2 YYREEE (reference sequence). V dropped 5 bases and J dropped 1 base, with 12 bases sitting between them. The PCR employed 60 Vbeta primers together with 13 Jbeta primers. The method was immunoSEQ multiplex PCR; TCRdb's version includes in-frame clones alone and lacks a portion of them. This sample has about 200,000 clones, with 65% to 85% found just once. The sample comprised PBMCs. The rearrangement uses TRBV5-4 and TRBJ1-2; D gene uncertain. The receptor's source is a boy aged 2 to 9 in good health and CMV-seronegative. The CDR3 DNA reads TGTGCCAGCAGGGGAGGCTTAGGTAACTATGGCTACACCTTC. It encodes CASRGGLGNYGYTF.